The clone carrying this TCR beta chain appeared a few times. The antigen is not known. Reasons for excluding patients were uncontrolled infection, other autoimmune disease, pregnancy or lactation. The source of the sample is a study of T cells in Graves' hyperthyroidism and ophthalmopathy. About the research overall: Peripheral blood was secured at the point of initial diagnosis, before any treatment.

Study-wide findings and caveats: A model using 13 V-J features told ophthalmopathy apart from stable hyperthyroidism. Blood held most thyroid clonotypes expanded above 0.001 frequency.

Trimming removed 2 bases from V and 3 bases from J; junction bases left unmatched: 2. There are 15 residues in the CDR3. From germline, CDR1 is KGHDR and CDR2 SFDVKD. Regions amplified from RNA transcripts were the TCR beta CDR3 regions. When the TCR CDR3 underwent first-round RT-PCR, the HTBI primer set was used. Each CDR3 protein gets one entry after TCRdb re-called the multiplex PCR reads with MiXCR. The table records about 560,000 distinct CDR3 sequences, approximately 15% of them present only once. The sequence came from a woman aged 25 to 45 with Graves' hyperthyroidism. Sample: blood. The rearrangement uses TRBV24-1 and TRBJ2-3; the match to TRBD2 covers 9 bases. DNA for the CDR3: TGTGCCACCAGTGATTCGGGACTAGCAACAGATACGCAGTATTTT. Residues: CATSDSGLATDTQYF.